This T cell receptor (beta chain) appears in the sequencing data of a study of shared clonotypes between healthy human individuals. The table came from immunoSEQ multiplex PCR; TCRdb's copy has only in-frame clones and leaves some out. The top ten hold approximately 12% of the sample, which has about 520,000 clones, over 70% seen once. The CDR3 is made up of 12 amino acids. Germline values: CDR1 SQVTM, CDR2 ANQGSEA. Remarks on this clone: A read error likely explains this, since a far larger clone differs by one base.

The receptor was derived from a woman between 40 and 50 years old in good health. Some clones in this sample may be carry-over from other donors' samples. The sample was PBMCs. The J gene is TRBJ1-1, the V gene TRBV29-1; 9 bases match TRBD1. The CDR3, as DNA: TGCGGCGGGGACAGGGTGAACACTGAAGCTTTCTTT. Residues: CGGDRVNTEAFF.